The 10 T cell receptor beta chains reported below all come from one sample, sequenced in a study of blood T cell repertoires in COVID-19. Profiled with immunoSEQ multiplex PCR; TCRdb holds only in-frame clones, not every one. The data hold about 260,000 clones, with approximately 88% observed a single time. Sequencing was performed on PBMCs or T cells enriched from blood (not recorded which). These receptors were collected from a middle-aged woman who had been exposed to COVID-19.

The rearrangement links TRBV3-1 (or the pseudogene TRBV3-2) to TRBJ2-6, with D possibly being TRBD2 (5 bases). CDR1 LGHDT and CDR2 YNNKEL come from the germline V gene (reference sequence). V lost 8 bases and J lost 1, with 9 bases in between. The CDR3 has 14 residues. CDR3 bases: TGTGCCAGCGCTGAGGGATCTGGGGCCAACGTCCTGACTTTC. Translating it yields CASAEGSGANVLTF.

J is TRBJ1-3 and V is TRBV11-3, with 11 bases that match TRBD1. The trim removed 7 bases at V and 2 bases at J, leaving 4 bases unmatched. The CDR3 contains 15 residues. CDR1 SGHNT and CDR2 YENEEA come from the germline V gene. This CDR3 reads CASTPGQGAGNTIYF. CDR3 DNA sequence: TGTGCCAGCACCCCGGGACAGGGGGCTGGAAACACCATATATTTT.

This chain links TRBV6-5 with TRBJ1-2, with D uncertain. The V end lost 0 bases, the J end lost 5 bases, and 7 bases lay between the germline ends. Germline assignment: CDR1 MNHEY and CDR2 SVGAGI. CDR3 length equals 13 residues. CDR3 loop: CASSYSRDYGYTF. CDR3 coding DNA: TGTGCCAGCAGTTACTCGAGAGATTATGGCTACACCTTC.

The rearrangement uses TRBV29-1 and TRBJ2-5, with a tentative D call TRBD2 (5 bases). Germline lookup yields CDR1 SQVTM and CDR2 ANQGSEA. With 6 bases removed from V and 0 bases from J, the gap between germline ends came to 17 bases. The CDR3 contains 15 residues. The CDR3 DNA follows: TGCAGCGTATTGCCCTATGGGGAGAACCAAGAGACCCAGTACTTC. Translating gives CSVLPYGENQETQYF.

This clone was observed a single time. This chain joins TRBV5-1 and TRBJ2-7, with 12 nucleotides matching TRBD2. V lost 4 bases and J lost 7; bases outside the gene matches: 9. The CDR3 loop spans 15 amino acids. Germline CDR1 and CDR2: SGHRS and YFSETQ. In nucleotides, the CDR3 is TGCGCCAGCAGCATGGGACTAGCGGGCGCCGGGGAGCAGTACTTC. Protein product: CASSMGLAGAGEQYF.

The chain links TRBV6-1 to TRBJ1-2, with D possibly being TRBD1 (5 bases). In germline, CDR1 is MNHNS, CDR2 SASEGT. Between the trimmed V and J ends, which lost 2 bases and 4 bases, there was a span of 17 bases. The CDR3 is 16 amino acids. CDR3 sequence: CASSETDSRRSYGYTF. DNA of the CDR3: TGTGCCAGCAGTGAAACAGACAGCCGCCGATCCTATGGCTACACCTTC.

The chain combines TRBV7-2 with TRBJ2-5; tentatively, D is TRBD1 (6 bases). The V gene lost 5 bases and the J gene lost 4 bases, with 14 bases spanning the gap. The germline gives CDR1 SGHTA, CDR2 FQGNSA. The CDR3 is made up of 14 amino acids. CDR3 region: CASSPTGYRETQYF. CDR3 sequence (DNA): TGTGCCAGCAGCCCCACAGGGTATAGAGAGACCCAGTACTTC.

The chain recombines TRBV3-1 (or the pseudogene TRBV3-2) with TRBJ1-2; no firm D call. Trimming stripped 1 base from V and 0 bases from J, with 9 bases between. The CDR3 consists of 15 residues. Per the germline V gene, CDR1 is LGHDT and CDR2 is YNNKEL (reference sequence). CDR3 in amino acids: CASSQVFGTNYGYTF. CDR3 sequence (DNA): TGTGCCAGCAGCCAAGTTTTTGGCACTAACTATGGCTACACCTTC.

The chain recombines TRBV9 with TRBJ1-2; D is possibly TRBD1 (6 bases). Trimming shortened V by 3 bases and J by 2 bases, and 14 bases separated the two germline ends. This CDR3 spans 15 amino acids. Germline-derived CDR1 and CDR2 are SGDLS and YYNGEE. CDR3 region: CASSASRDTNYGYTF. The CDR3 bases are TGTGCCAGCAGCGCCTCGAGGGACACGAACTATGGCTACACCTTC.

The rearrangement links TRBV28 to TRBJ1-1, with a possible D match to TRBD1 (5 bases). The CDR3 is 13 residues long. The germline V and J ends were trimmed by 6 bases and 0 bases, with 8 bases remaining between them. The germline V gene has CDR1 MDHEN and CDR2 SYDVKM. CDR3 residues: CASRGRMNTEAFF. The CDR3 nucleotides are TGTGCCAGCAGGGGGCGAATGAACACTGAAGCTTTCTTT.